The source of this T cell receptor beta chain is a study of cytomegalovirus exposure and HLA in healthy donors. Study results and caveats: 150 or so TCR beta chains were listed as cytomegalovirus-associated. A subsequent analysis found that TCR clusters from the first cohort also tended to co-occur in the 120 validation repertoires, with 94% of cluster scores above 0. Reports described diagnosis of cytomegalovirus status by the classifier as highly specific and sensitive.

The V end lost 2 bases, the J end lost 6 bases, and 11 bases lay between the germline ends. The CDR3 totals 14 residues. Germline assignment: CDR1 ENHRY and CDR2 SYGVKD. Assay: immunoSEQ multiplex PCR; the TCRdb copy retains only in-frame clones and omits some. The table shows approximately 80,000 clones, with roughly 93% occurring only once. As concerns this clone: No antigen is known for it.

The sample was PBMCs. The chain carries TRBV10-3 and TRBJ1-3, with a weak D call TRBD1 (6 bases). The TCR originated in a woman younger than 45 in good health and CMV-seronegative. The CDR3 DNA follows: TGTGCCATCAGTGAGCGGGGGGCCGAAAACACCATATATTTT. Encoded protein: CAISERGAENTIYF.